Each of the 9 T cell receptor beta chains below was sequenced from the same sample in a study of T-cell reconstitution after alpha-beta-depleted transplantation in children. Unique molecular identifiers were incorporated when the TCRbeta library was constructed. Via MiXCR, TCRdb re-called the PCR reads, giving one row per CDR3 protein. The table includes hundreds of thousands of distinct CDR3 sequences, roughly 23% detected once. Sequenced here: PBMCs, sampled before TCRalphabeta/CD19-depleted stem cell transplant. These receptors were taken from a girl aged 2-9 years with Fanconi anemia, due to receive a stem cell transplant.

This clonotype came up many times. V usage is TRBV15 and J usage is TRBJ2-7, with D perhaps TRBD2 (6 bases). The V gene's germline CDR1 is LNHNV and CDR2 YYDKDF (reference sequence). The CDR3 contains 15 residues. V lost 4 bases and J 2 bases, leaving 15 bases between the germline ends. The CDR3 spells CATSKGGIPTYEQYF. The CDR3 bases are TGTGCCACCAGCAAGGGCGGGATCCCAACCTACGAGCAGTACTTC.

Notes on this clonotype: This may stem from a read error, because a much larger clone lies one nucleotide away. In this CDR3 the conserved last residue, phenylalanine or tryptophan, is missing, so a read error is likely. The chain recombines TRBV28 with TRBJ1-1, with D perhaps TRBD1 (6 bases). V was pared by 2 bases and J by 5 bases, with 6 bases between. The CDR3 runs to 12 residues. The germline V gene has CDR1 MDHEN and CDR2 SYDVKM. The CDR3 region has the DNA TGTGCCAGCAGTTTAAGGGGGACTGAAGCTTTCTAT. Translation: CASSLRGTEAFY.

This clonotype appeared many times. V and J are TRBV20-1 and TRBJ2-3; 8 positions agree with TRBD2. J lost 4 bases, V lost 1 base, and 10 bases had no gene match. The CDR3 is 16 residues long. From germline, CDR1 is DFQATT and CDR2 SNEGSKA (reference sequence). CDR3 DNA: TGCAGTGCTAGAGGTGGTCGTAGCGGGGAAGCAGATACGCAGTATTTT. Its translation: CSARGGRSGEADTQYF.

The sample holds a few counts of this clonotype. The chain carries TRBV11-2 and TRBJ1-4, with D possibly matching TRBD1 (5 bases). Between the trimmed V and J ends, which lost 0 bases and 8 bases, there was a span of 10 bases. Germline CDR1 is SGHAT and CDR2 is FQNNGV. CDR3 length: 14 residues. The CDR3 loop is CASSLDRDGEKLFF. The CDR3 region has the DNA TGTGCCAGCAGCTTAGACAGGGATGGAGAAAAACTGTTTTTT. Variable domain in full (rest from reference TRBV11-2 and TRBJ1-4): EAGVAQSPRYKIIEKRQSVAFWCNPISGHATLYWYQQILGQGPKLLIQFQNNGVVDDSQLPKDRFSAERLKGVDSTLKIQPAKLEDSAVYLCASSLDRDGEKLFFGSGTQLSVL.

The genes are TRBV4-1 and TRBJ2-3; D not certain. V was pared by 0 bases and J by 6 bases, with 7 bases between. Looked up from germline, CDR1 is MGHRA and CDR2 is YSYEKL. The CDR3 spans 13 residues. The CDR3 coding sequence is TGCGCCAGCAGCCAAGAAAATCCGGATACGCAGTATTTT. It is translated as CASSQENPDTQYF.

This sequence joins TRBV4-1 and TRBJ2-1; 11 nucleotides align to TRBD2. CDR3 length: 20 residues. Germline values: CDR1 MGHRA, CDR2 YSYEKL. Losses at the gene ends were 2 bases for V and 7 bases for J; bases not matched to a gene: 19. The CDR3 protein is CASSQIRGGVDSGRANEQFF. The CDR3 DNA reads as TGCGCCAGCAGCCAAATAAGGGGGGGCGTGGATAGCGGGAGGGCAAATGAGCAGTTCTTC.

This clonotype was detected many times. The genes are TRBV29-1 and TRBJ2-7; possible D gene TRBD1, 6 bases. The CDR3 is made up of 14 amino acids. Trimming cost V 7 bases and J 1 base, with 17 bases left between them. CDR1 is SQVTM and CDR2 is ANQGSEA in the germline V gene. CDR3 nucleotides: TGCAGCGCTAGCCGGGACATGCTTTCCTACGAGCAGTACTTC. This codes for CSASRDMLSYEQYF.

This clonotype was detected only a few times. V is TRBV4-2 and J is TRBJ2-5; 9 bases align to TRBD2. The CDR3 length is 17 residues. Germline V lookup: CDR1 LGHNA, CDR2 YNFKEQ. V gave up 0 bases and J gave up 5 bases; unmatched junction bases: 10. The CDR3 protein is CASSQDPGGRAFETQYF. In DNA form, the CDR3 reads TGTGCCAGCAGCCAAGATCCCGGCGGGAGGGCCTTCGAGACCCAGTACTTC.

There are many counts of this clonotype. The chain combines TRBV29-1 with TRBJ2-7, with a tentative D call TRBD2 (6 bases). Per germline, CDR1 SQVTM and CDR2 ANQGSEA. Trimming took 5 bases from V and 2 from J, leaving 16 bases between them. The CDR3 has 14 residues. The DNA for the CDR3 is TGCAGCGTTCGATACCCGGGACTTCCCTACGAGCAGTACTTC. Its protein product is CSVRYPGLPYEQYF.